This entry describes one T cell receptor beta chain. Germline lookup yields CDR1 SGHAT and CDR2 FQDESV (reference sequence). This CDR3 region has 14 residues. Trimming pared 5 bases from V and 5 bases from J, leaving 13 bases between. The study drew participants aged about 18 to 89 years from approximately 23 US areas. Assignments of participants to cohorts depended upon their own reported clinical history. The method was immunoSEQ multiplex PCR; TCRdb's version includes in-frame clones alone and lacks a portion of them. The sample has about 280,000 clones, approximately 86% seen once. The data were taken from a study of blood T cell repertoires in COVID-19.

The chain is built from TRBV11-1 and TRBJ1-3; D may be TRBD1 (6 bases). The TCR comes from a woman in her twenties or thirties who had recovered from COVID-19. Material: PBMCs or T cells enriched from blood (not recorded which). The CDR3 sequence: CASSAGTHRNTIYF. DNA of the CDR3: TGTGCCAGCAGCGCTGGGACACACCGAAACACCATATATTTT.